These 17 T cell receptor beta chains were all obtained from the same sample, sequenced in a study of OX40 agonist ivuxolimab in advanced cancers. Assay: immunoSEQ multiplex PCR; the TCRdb copy retains only in-frame clones and omits some. The sample contains 30,000 or so clones, about 87% of which appear only once. The input for sequencing was CD4+ or CD8+ T cells sorted from blood, taken in a trial of the OX40 agonist ivuxolimab. The receptors come from an adult with an advanced solid tumor such as melanoma, head and neck, liver or kidney cancer.

This clone was seen a single time. This chain connects TRBV28 to TRBJ2-3, with D possibly being TRBD2 (6 bases). V shed 6 bases and J shed 0 bases, with 16 bases lying between them. This CDR3 is 16 amino acids long. Germline CDR1 reads MDHEN; CDR2 reads SYDVKM. In DNA form, the CDR3 reads TGTGCCAGCAGCCGTGGTGCGGGGACTAGCACAGATACGCAGTATTTT. Translation: CASSRGAGTSTDTQYF.

The J gene is TRBJ2-7, the V gene TRBV4-1; the D gene is possibly TRBD2 (6 bases). V lost 1 base and J lost 2, with 12 bases in between. CDR1 and CDR2 (germline): MGHRA, YSYEKL. The CDR3 length is 15 residues. For the CDR3, the DNA is TGCGCCAGCAGCCAAGGAATAGCGGAAACCTACGAGCAGTACTTC. It codes for CASSQGIAETYEQYF.

V usage is TRBV15 and J usage is TRBJ2-4; D may match TRBD1 or TRBD2 (6 bases each). V was pared by 2 bases and J by 3 bases, with 17 bases between. Germline CDR1 is LNHNV and CDR2 is YYDKDF (reference sequence). The CDR3 is made up of 17 amino acids. CDR3 DNA: TGTGCCACCAGCAGAACCCCCGGGGAGGACAGCAAAAACATTCAGTACTTC. As protein: CATSRTPGEDSKNIQYF.

The chain joins TRBV11-3 to TRBJ2-5, with TRBD2 identical over 11 bases. Germline trimming cut 3 bases from V and 4 bases from J; bases unmatched to any gene: 1. The germline gives CDR1 SGHNT, CDR2 YENEEA. The CDR3 is 14 amino acids. The CDR3 DNA reads TGTGCCAGCAGCTTTGGGACTAGCGGAGAGACCCAGTACTTC. This translates into CASSFGTSGETQYF. The full variable domain, completed using reference TRBV11-3 and TRBJ2-5, is EAGVVQSPRYKIIEKKQPVAFWCNPISGHNTLYWYLQNLGQGPELLIRYENEEAVDDSQLPKDRFSAERLKGVDSTLKIQPAELGDSAVYLCASSFGTSGETQYFGPGTRLLVL.

This sequence joins TRBV27 and TRBJ2-7, with D tentatively TRBD2 (6 bases). CDR1 and CDR2 from the germline V gene are MNHEY and SMNVEV (reference sequence). Deletions cut 6 bases from V and 3 bases from J, with 15 bases between. This CDR3 is 14 amino acids long. CDR3 nucleotides: TGTGCCAGCAGCCCGGGAGTAGTGGGCTACGAGCAGTACTTC. It codes for CASSPGVVGYEQYF.

The rearrangement links TRBV7-6 to TRBJ2-3; maybe TRBD1 (6 bases). Germline V gene sequence: CDR1 SGHVS, CDR2 FNYEAQ. V was trimmed by 6 bases and J by 5 bases, leaving 15 bases between them. The CDR3 has 14 residues. The CDR3, as DNA: TGTGCCAGCAGTATGTGGGGGCGCGAAGATACGCAGTATTTT. As protein: CASSMWGREDTQYF. Combining the CDR3 with reference TRBV7-6 and TRBJ2-3 gives the whole variable domain GAGVSQSPRYKVTKRGQDVALRCDPISGHVSLYWYRQALGQGPEFLTYFNYEAQQDKSGLPNDRFSAERPEGSISTLTIQRTEQRDSAMYRCASSMWGREDTQYFGPGTRLTVL.

By sample fraction, this clone is medium-sized (0.01 to 0.1%). CDR3 sequence reads: CASSLVFGQGVFGDGYTF. Here the CDR3 DNA reads TGTGCCAGCAGCTTAGTTTTCGGGCAGGGGGTCTTTGGTGATGGCTACACCTTC. The chain is built from TRBV11-3 and TRBJ1-2; 7 nucleotides match TRBD1. Germline lookup yields CDR1 SGHNT and CDR2 YENEEA. CDR3 length: 18 residues. Germline trimming cut 1 base from V and 6 bases from J; bases unmatched to any gene: 17.

The V gene is TRBV11-2, the J gene TRBJ2-7, with 9 bases that match TRBD2. V lost 7 bases and J lost 0; bases outside the gene matches: 7. The CDR3 has 15 residues. In germline, CDR1 is SGHAT, CDR2 FQNNGV. The CDR3 DNA reads as TGTGCCAGCACCCTAGCGGGATCGGGCTCCTACGAGCAGTACTTC. Amino acids: CASTLAGSGSYEQYF.

The table lists this clone with a count of one. J is TRBJ1-2 and V is TRBV5-4, with TRBD1 matching 7 bases. CDR3 length: 12 amino acids. With 0 bases clipped from V and 8 bases from J, the junction kept 1 base outside the gene matches. Germline lookup yields CDR1 SGHNT and CDR2 YYREEE (reference sequence). The CDR3 loop is CASSLGDRGYTF. CDR3 DNA sequence: TGTGCCAGCAGCTTGGGGGACAGAGGCTACACCTTC.

The gene calls are TRBV4-1 and TRBJ1-2, with no clear D. This CDR3 is 14 amino acids long. Trimming stripped 1 base from V and 2 bases from J, with 8 bases between. Germline CDR1 MGHRA, CDR2 YSYEKL. The CDR3 here is CASSQGPTNYGYTF. The CDR3 region has the DNA TGCGCCAGCAGCCAAGGGCCGACAAACTATGGCTACACCTTC.

The genes are TRBV7-2 and TRBJ2-5, with TRBD1 as a possible D gene (6 bases). The DNA end favors TRBJ2-7, so the J call may be wrong. The CDR3 covers 14 residues. CDR1 and CDR2 (germline): SGHTA, FQGNSA. The CDR3 reads CASSLLQGRNEQYF. The DNA for the CDR3 is TGTGCCAGCAGCTTATTACAGGGTAGAAACGAGCAGTACTTC.

V and J are TRBV4-3 and TRBJ2-3; 8 positions agree with TRBD2. The CDR3 runs 17 residues. V lost 3 bases to trimming and J lost 4 bases; unmatched junction nucleotides: 12. Germline-derived CDR1 and CDR2 are LGHNA and YSLEER. CDR3 DNA: TGCGCCAGCAGCCAGGACCCCCCCGGGGGGGTCGCAGATACGCAGTATTTT. This sequence encodes CASSQDPPGGVADTQYF.

This chain uses TRBV7-9 with TRBJ2-5; TRBD2 matches at 7 bases. This CDR3 spans 15 amino acids. The V gene's germline CDR1 is SEHNR and CDR2 FQNEAQ (reference sequence). Germline trimming cut 5 bases from V and 5 bases from J; bases unmatched to any gene: 11. CDR3 region: CASSQGGAGWETQYF. In DNA form, the CDR3 reads TGTGCCAGCAGCCAAGGTGGAGCGGGATGGGAGACCCAGTACTTC.

The V and J genes are TRBV7-2 and TRBJ2-7; 7 nucleotides agree with TRBD2. V was pared by 4 bases and J by 0 bases, with 3 bases of the junction left unmatched. The CDR3 runs to 14 residues. Germline loops: CDR1 SGHTA, CDR2 FQGNSA. The CDR3, as DNA: TGTGCCAGCAGCTACGGGGGGAACTCCTACGAGCAGTACTTC. Its protein product is CASSYGGNSYEQYF.

CDR3 nucleotides: TGTGCCAGACCCGGGCCCCACCCCACCGGGGAGCTGTTTTTT. Protein: CARPGPHPTGELFF. The V call is TRBV19, the J call TRBJ2-2; unclear D gene. V gave up 9 bases and J gave up 4 bases, with 15 bases separating them. Germline V gene lookup returns CDR1 LNHDA and CDR2 SQIVND (reference sequence). This CDR3 contains 14 residues.

The chain couples TRBV6-5 to TRBJ2-2, with 7 positions matching TRBD1. CDR1 is MNHEY and CDR2 is SVGAGI in the germline V gene. V was clipped by 6 bases and J by 4 bases; unmatched bases: 8. The CDR3 runs to 15 residues. This CDR3 reads CASRDRYRSTGELFF. The CDR3 region has the DNA TGTGCCAGCAGGGACAGGTATCGGAGCACCGGGGAGCTGTTTTTT.

J is TRBJ2-7 and V is TRBV11-2; perhaps TRBD1 as D (5 bases). V was cut by 1 base and J by 2 bases, with 15 bases left in between. This CDR3 has 16 residues. CDR1 and CDR2 from the germline V gene are SGHAT and FQNNGV. The CDR3 region has the DNA TGTGCCAGCAGCTTAGGCCCGTCCGGCAGGGCCTACGAGCAGTACTTC. This codes for CASSLGPSGRAYEQYF.